This entry lists 32 T cell receptor beta chains sequenced from one sample in a study of Ad26.COV2.S vaccination and SARS-CoV-2 variants. Only in-frame clones appear in the TCRdb table, and some are missing; sequencing was by immunoSEQ multiplex PCR. The table shows over 400,000 clones, with about 90% occurring only once. Described treatment: over 15 received Ad26.COV2.S at low or high dose, single or two shots; about 5 received placebo; per-sample allocation not given. The samples date from day 63 after the first vaccine or placebo injection. Sequencing used peripheral blood, obtained in a trial of Ad26.COV2.S vaccine versus placebo. The receptor source for this set is a person aged 18-60 years who received the Ad26.COV2.S COVID-19 vaccine or a placebo.

V usage is TRBV7-2 and J usage is TRBJ2-2; 9 positions match TRBD1. CDR1 is SGHTA, CDR2 FQGNSA, per germline. Germline trimming cut 5 bases from V and 4 bases from J; bases unmatched to any gene: 5. This CDR3 comprises 15 residues. The CDR3 region is CASSTRQGGTGELFF. CDR3 DNA sequence: TGTGCCAGCAGCACAAGACAGGGGGGCACCGGGGAGCTGTTTTTT.

The rearrangement joins TRBV3-1 (or the pseudogene TRBV3-2) to TRBJ1-2; D unresolved. The V end was cut by 1 base, the J end by 4 bases, with 10 bases between. This CDR3 has 14 residues. The germline V gene has CDR1 LGHDT and CDR2 YNNKEL (reference sequence). CDR3 sequence (DNA): TGTGCCAGCAGCCAAGGTCAGACGTCCTATGGCTACACCTTC. Translated: CASSQGQTSYGYTF.

The CDR3 sequence: CASRVGGTGELFF. CDR3 DNA sequence: TGTGCCAGCAGGGTGGGGGGCACCGGGGAGCTGTTTTTT. This chain connects TRBV11-2 to TRBJ2-2; TRBD2 might be the D (6 bases). Trimming left V 6 bases short and J 4 bases short, with 9 bases between. Per germline, CDR1 SGHAT and CDR2 FQNNGV. This CDR3 contains 13 residues.

This clone was picked up one time. This sequence joins TRBV27 and TRBJ2-1; no clear D. The CDR3 length is 13 residues. The germline V gene encodes CDR1 MNHEY and CDR2 SMNVEV (reference sequence). V lost 5 bases and J lost 3, with 8 bases in between. The CDR3: CASSPDLYNEQFF. CDR3 nucleotides: TGTGCCAGCAGTCCGGACCTCTACAATGAGCAGTTCTTC.

The chain couples TRBV7-9 to TRBJ2-6; tentative D call: TRBD1 (7 bases). V lost 3 bases and J 2 bases, leaving 17 bases between the germline ends. Germline V gene lookup returns CDR1 SEHNR and CDR2 FQNEAQ (reference sequence). CDR3 length: 18 residues. CDR3 in amino acids: CASSFSRGEAPGANVLTF. In DNA, the CDR3 is TGTGCCAGCAGCTTCTCCAGGGGGGAAGCCCCTGGGGCCAACGTCCTGACTTTC.

This sequence joins TRBV5-4 and TRBJ1-3, with D possibly TRBD1 on 5 matching bases. Germline-derived CDR1 and CDR2 are SGHNT and YYREEE (reference sequence). The CDR3 is 18 amino acids. Deletions cut 4 bases from V and 7 bases from J, with 27 bases between. The CDR3 coding sequence is TGTGCCAGCAGCCCGTTCAATGCAGGGAACACTATGGAGAACACCATATATTTT. This encodes CASSPFNAGNTMENTIYF.

The CDR3 nucleotides are TGTGCCAGCAGCCATCCGGGACCCTACGAGCAGTACTTC. Amino acid sequence: CASSHPGPYEQYF. J is TRBJ2-7 and V is TRBV7-2; either TRBD1 or TRBD2 may fit D (5 bases each). The length of the CDR3 is 13 residues. CDR1 and CDR2 (germline): SGHTA, FQGNSA. Trimming stripped 5 bases from V and 2 bases from J, with 10 bases between. The full variable domain, completed using reference TRBV7-2 and TRBJ2-7, is GAGVSQSPSNKVTEKGKDVELRCDPISGHTALYWYRQSLGQGLEFLIYFQGNSAPDKSGLPSDRFSAERTGGSVSTLTIQRTQQEDSAVYLCASSHPGPYEQYFGPGTRLTVT.

This sequence joins TRBV18 and TRBJ2-5, with TRBD2 identical over 9 bases. Germline V gene lookup returns CDR1 KGHSH and CDR2 LQKENI. This CDR3 is 16 amino acids long. Losses at the gene ends were 1 base for V and 0 bases for J; bases not matched to a gene: 3. The CDR3 DNA reads as TGTGCCAGCTCACCACTTAGCGGGGGCCACCAAGAGACCCAGTACTTC. Its protein is CASSPLSGGHQETQYF.

The chain has TRBV15 and TRBJ2-7, with D hard to call. The CDR3 consists of 16 residues. V dropped 4 bases and J dropped 2 bases, with 18 bases sitting between them. Per the germline V gene, CDR1 is LNHNV and CDR2 is YYDKDF (reference sequence). DNA for the CDR3: TGTGCCACCAGCACGCCTCCGGGCCTCGCACCCTACGAGCAGTACTTC. Its protein product is CATSTPPGLAPYEQYF.

Comments on this clone: Additional DNA sequences in this sample encode the identical CDR3. The genes are TRBV27 and TRBJ2-7; no clear D. The CDR3 has 13 amino acids. Per germline, CDR1 MNHEY and CDR2 SMNVEV (reference sequence). The germline V and J ends were trimmed by 3 bases and 4 bases, with 10 bases remaining between them. The CDR3 DNA follows: TGTGCCAGCAGTTTCAGAGGACCTTACGAGCAGTACTTC. Its translation is CASSFRGPYEQYF.

This clone was detected only once. The rearrangement links TRBV7-9 to TRBJ2-5, with 10 bases that match TRBD2. From germline, CDR1 is SEHNR and CDR2 FQNEAQ (reference sequence). V shed 5 bases and J 5 bases; nucleotides not matched to a gene: 8. The CDR3 contains 15 residues. The CDR3 region is CASSHPQRGGETQYF. CDR3 coding DNA: TGTGCCAGCAGCCACCCCCAGCGGGGGGGGGAGACCCAGTACTTC.

The CDR3 protein is CASSLAPSGGPTDTQYF. The CDR3 DNA sequence: TGTGCCAGCAGCTTAGCGCCTAGCGGGGGCCCCACAGATACGCAGTATTTT. This rearrangement joins TRBV7-2 to TRBJ2-3; 10 nucleotides align to TRBD2. The CDR3 is 17 amino acids. V lost 0 bases to trimming and J lost 2 bases; unmatched junction nucleotides: 5. Per the germline V gene, CDR1 is SGHTA and CDR2 is FQGNSA.

The J gene is TRBJ2-1, the V gene TRBV7-2, with 7 bases fitting TRBD2. The CDR3 runs to 11 residues. Germline values: CDR1 SGHTA, CDR2 FQGNSA. V lost 7 bases, J lost 12 bases, and 6 bases stayed unmatched. The CDR3 sequence: CASTSGGGQFF. CDR3 nucleotide sequence: TGTGCCAGCACTTCGGGGGGAGGGCAGTTCTTC.

This chain uses TRBV19 with TRBJ1-1, with D perhaps TRBD1 (6 bases). The CDR3 runs 13 residues. CDR1 is LNHDA, CDR2 SQIVND, per germline (reference sequence). The germline V and J ends were trimmed by 8 bases and 3 bases, with 13 bases remaining between them. The CDR3: CASRQDRDTEAFF. The CDR3 DNA is TGTGCCAGTCGACAGGACAGAGACACTGAAGCTTTCTTT.

J is TRBJ2-7 and V is TRBV2; unclear D gene. The CDR3 contains 11 residues. Trimming cost V 11 bases and J 0 bases, with 8 bases left between them. Germline lookup yields CDR1 SNHLY and CDR2 FYNNEI. CDR3 amino acids: CASQLSYEQYF. CDR3 DNA: TGTGCCTCTCAACTCTCCTACGAGCAGTACTTC.

The J gene is TRBJ2-1, the V gene TRBV3-1 (or the pseudogene TRBV3-2); D remains unclear. Germline CDR1 is LGHDT and CDR2 is YNNKEL (reference sequence). Between the trimmed V and J ends, which lost 3 bases and 0 bases, there was a span of 6 bases. CDR3 length: 14 residues. CDR3: CASSQGGSYNEQFF. CDR3 bases: TGTGCCAGCAGCCAGGGCGGCTCCTACAATGAGCAGTTCTTC.

The chain couples TRBV6-2 or TRBV6-3 to TRBJ2-7; 9 bases are shared with TRBD1. Germline V gives CDR1 MNHEY, CDR2 SVGEGT. The CDR3 loop spans 15 amino acids. V shed 4 bases, J shed 7 bases, and the junction held 11 bases outside the gene matches. In DNA, the CDR3 is TGTGCCAGCAGTTTTTGGGACAGGGCTGGCGGGGAGCAGTACTTC. Translated, it gives CASSFWDRAGGEQYF.

CDR3 nucleotides: TGTGCCAGCACCTCGGGGGGGATTTTCGGTGGGTCCGGGGAGCTGTTTTTT. It translates to CASTSGGIFGGSGELFF. This chain joins TRBV27 and TRBJ2-2; 8 nucleotides agree with TRBD2. The CDR3 has 17 amino acids. The germline V gene encodes CDR1 MNHEY and CDR2 SMNVEV (reference sequence). Losses at the gene ends were 7 bases for V and 6 bases for J; bases not matched to a gene: 16.

V gene TRBV7-9 combines with J gene TRBJ2-1; no clear D. Germline values: CDR1 SEHNR, CDR2 FQNEAQ (reference sequence). The CDR3 loop spans 13 amino acids. V lost 0 bases, J lost 4 bases, and 4 bases lay in between. DNA for the CDR3: TGTGCCAGCAGCTTAGCACCTTACAATGAGCAGTTCTTC. Translation gives CASSLAPYNEQFF.

The chain combines TRBV6-2 or TRBV6-3 with TRBJ1-6; 8 bases agree with TRBD1. Germline V gene sequence: CDR1 MNHEY, CDR2 SVGEGT. V was pared by 6 bases and J by 7 bases, with 5 bases of the junction left unmatched. This CDR3 spans 14 amino acids. In DNA form, the CDR3 reads TGTGCCAGCAGCTTGGGACAGGAAAATTCACCCCTCCACTTT. It specifies CASSLGQENSPLHF.

The chain has TRBV5-4 and TRBJ2-2, with D perhaps TRBD1 or TRBD2 (5 bases each). The germline V and J ends were trimmed by 4 bases and 2 bases, with 18 bases remaining between them. The CDR3 runs 17 residues. Germline CDR1 is SGHNT and CDR2 is YYREEE (reference sequence). CDR3 residues: CASSRRFGGGNTGELFF. CDR3 bases: TGTGCCAGCAGCCGTCGATTTGGGGGTGGAAACACCGGGGAGCTGTTTTTT.

This clone was found once. The chain carries TRBV2 and TRBJ2-2, with D unclear. Germline V gene lookup returns CDR1 SNHLY and CDR2 FYNNEI. The CDR3 runs 14 residues. Between the trimmed V and J ends, which lost 3 bases and 1 base, there was a span of 6 bases. Here the CDR3 reads CASSEGRNTGELFF. The DNA of the CDR3 is TGTGCCAGCAGTGAGGGAAGGAACACCGGGGAGCTGTTTTTT.

This clone was counted only a few times. The sample carries other DNA sequences with the same CDR3. CDR3 sequence (DNA): TGTGCCAGCAGTTTGGAAGGGGGGAACACTGAAGCTTTCTTT. It codes for CASSLEGGNTEAFF. This chain connects TRBV27 to TRBJ1-1, with D possibly TRBD1 on 6 matching bases. The V gene's germline CDR1 is MNHEY and CDR2 SMNVEV (reference sequence). Trimming took 3 bases from V and 1 from J, leaving 9 bases between them. The CDR3 totals 14 residues.

CDR3 sequence: CASSYSGGPYNEQFF. The CDR3 nucleotides read TGTGCCAGCAGCTACAGCGGGGGGCCTTACAATGAGCAGTTCTTC. The chain joins TRBV7-9 to TRBJ2-1; TRBD2 aligns across 9 bases. The trim removed 4 bases at V and 4 bases at J, leaving 5 bases unmatched. Germline V gene lookup returns CDR1 SEHNR and CDR2 FQNEAQ (reference sequence). The length of the CDR3 is 15 residues.

This clone was seen only once. This CDR3 is also generated by other DNA sequences in the sample. The CDR3 sequence: CASSIGGGTEAFF. In nucleotides, the CDR3 is TGTGCCAGTAGTATAGGCGGGGGCACTGAAGCTTTCTTT. The V gene is TRBV19, the J gene TRBJ1-1, with D perhaps TRBD1 (5 bases). Per germline, CDR1 LNHDA and CDR2 SQIVND (reference sequence). Deletions cut 1 base from V and 4 bases from J, with 7 bases between. The CDR3 has 13 residues.

V gene TRBV10-2 combines with J gene TRBJ2-5, with 10 bases matching TRBD2. The CDR3 sequence is 16 residues long. Germline-derived CDR1 and CDR2 are WSHSY and SAAADI. The V segment lost 4 bases and the J segment 3 bases; nucleotides outside the gene matches: 8. CDR3 protein: CASSGGLALFEETQYF. In DNA form, the CDR3 reads TGCGCCAGCAGTGGGGGACTAGCGCTATTCGAAGAGACCCAGTACTTC.

The genes are TRBV5-4 and TRBJ1-2; tentative D call: TRBD1 (6 bases). The CDR3 is made up of 15 amino acids. The V gene's germline CDR1 is SGHNT and CDR2 YYREEE (reference sequence). The V and J ends lost 4 bases and 0 bases respectively, with 13 bases between them. The CDR3: CASSQDWTANYGYTF. CDR3 nucleotides: TGTGCCAGCAGCCAAGACTGGACAGCTAACTATGGCTACACCTTC.

This chain uses TRBV5-1 with TRBJ2-2, with 11 bases lining up with TRBD2. V was clipped by 3 bases and J by 4 bases; unmatched bases: 8. The CDR3 contains 17 residues. CDR1 and CDR2 from the germline V gene are SGHRS and YFSETQ. The CDR3 bases are TGCGCCAGCAGCTCCCTTCTAGCGGGGGGTTTCACCGGGGAGCTGTTTTTT. It codes for CASSSLLAGGFTGELFF.

The V call is TRBV5-4, the J call TRBJ2-5; 14 bases are shared with TRBD2. This CDR3 is 16 amino acids long. J gave up 2 bases and V 2 bases, and 2 bases lay outside the gene matches. The germline V gene has CDR1 SGHNT and CDR2 YYREEE (reference sequence). The CDR3 DNA follows: TGTGCCAGCAGCTTAGGACTAGCGGGGGGTCAAGAGACCCAGTACTTC. Its translation is CASSLGLAGGQETQYF. Drawing the rest from reference TRBV5-4 and TRBJ2-5, the complete variable domain is ETGVTQSPTHLIKTRGQQVTLRCSSQSGHNTVSWYQQALGQGPQFIFQYYREEENGRGNFPPRFSGLQFPNYSSELNVNALELDDSALYLCASSLGLAGGQETQYFGPGTRLLVL.

This clone was seen repeatedly, ten times or more. The CDR3 region is CASSSVRAYEQYF. CDR3 DNA: TGTGCCAGCAGTTCGGTCAGGGCCTACGAGCAGTACTTC. The chain links TRBV11-2 to TRBJ2-7; tentatively, D is TRBD1 (5 bases). The CDR3 has 13 residues. CDR1 and CDR2 from the germline V gene are SGHAT and FQNNGV. Deletions cut 6 bases from V and 2 bases from J, with 11 bases between. Filled out from reference TRBV11-2 and TRBJ2-7, the complete variable domain reads EAGVAQSPRYKIIEKRQSVAFWCNPISGHATLYWYQQILGQGPKLLIQFQNNGVVDDSQLPKDRFSAERLKGVDSTLKIQPAKLEDSAVYLCASSSVRAYEQYFGPGTRLTVT.

Details on this clone: The sample has other DNA sequences that encode this CDR3 too. The chain has TRBV24-1 and TRBJ2-3, with D perhaps TRBD1 or TRBD2 (5 bases each). CDR1 is KGHDR, CDR2 SFDVKD, per germline. Trimming pared 5 bases from V and 1 base from J, leaving 12 bases between. The CDR3 has 15 residues. The CDR3 reads CATSGGGLGTDTQYF. In nucleotides, the CDR3 is TGTGCCACCAGTGGGGGCGGGCTTGGCACAGATACGCAGTATTTT.

The chain carries TRBV29-1 and TRBJ1-5; no clear D gene. The V gene's germline CDR1 is SQVTM and CDR2 ANQGSEA. Deletions cut 2 bases from V and 3 bases from J, with 8 bases between. The CDR3 is made up of 13 amino acids. The chain's CDR3 is CSVELAYNQPQHF. Written as DNA, the CDR3 is TGCAGCGTTGAATTGGCCTACAATCAGCCCCAGCATTTT.